The 18 T cell receptor beta chains below all came from one sample that was sequenced in a study of post-analysis software for immune sequencing data. Unique molecular identifiers had been added to the TCR beta cDNA libraries. One entry per CDR3 protein, called by TCRdb with MiXCR from the PCR reads. This table has approximately 730,000 distinct CDR3 sequences, about 32% appearing once. What these receptors recognize is not known. Whole-study results and caveats: Four to six TRBV segments were more frequent in patients than controls; TRBV5-6, TRBV5-1 and TRBV20-1 belonged to this group.

The sample was blood. These receptor sequences come from a girl aged 5 to 17 with multiple sclerosis.

Comment on this clonotype: An end of the junction differs from the germline gene, which may be a read error. This chain joins TRBV12-3 or TRBV12-4 and TRBJ2-3; D ambiguous. This CDR3 is 13 amino acids long. The CDR3 DNA reads TGTGCCAGCAGCCTTTTAACCACAGATACGGAGTATTTT. This translates into CASSLLTTDTEYF.

The chain recombines TRBV29-1 with TRBJ2-1; 9 positions agree with TRBD2. Germline-derived CDR1 and CDR2 are SQVTM and ANQGSEA. CDR3 length equals 14 residues. V trimming: 4 bases; J trimming: 9 bases; junction bases outside the gene matches: 10. For the CDR3, the DNA is TGCAGCGTTGTAATCAGCGGGAGGATCAGTGAGCAGTTCTTC. Protein: CSVVISGRISEQFF.

This clonotype has a count of ten or more. The chain employs TRBV20-1 and TRBJ1-1; D unclear. V dropped 3 bases and J dropped 5 bases, with 10 bases sitting between them. Germline CDR1 is DFQATT and CDR2 is SNEGSKA (reference sequence). The length of the CDR3 is 12 residues. CDR3 coding DNA: TGCAGTGCTAGCCCGGTACGGACTGAAGCTTTCTTT. It yields the protein CSASPVRTEAFF.

The table lists this clonotype with a few counts. The chain uses TRBV5-1 and TRBJ2-3; D is unresolved. CDR3 length: 13 amino acids. The V and J ends lost 5 bases and 6 bases respectively, with 13 bases between them. Germline assignment: CDR1 SGHRS and CDR2 YFSETQ. CDR3 loop: CASRPGSLDTQYF. The CDR3, as DNA: TGCGCCAGCAGACCGGGTTCGTTGGATACGCAGTATTTT.

V usage is TRBV3-1 and J usage is TRBJ2-1, with 12 nucleotides matching TRBD1. V dropped 3 bases and J dropped 6; count of bases not matched to a gene: 9. Germline V lookup: CDR1 LGHDT, CDR2 YNNKEL (reference sequence). This CDR3 spans 17 amino acids. The CDR3 bases are TGTGCCAGCAGCCATGGGACAGGGGGCTTGATTGTCAATGAGCAGTTCTTC. Its translation: CASSHGTGGLIVNEQFF.

The J gene is TRBJ2-1, the V gene TRBV24-1; a possible D gene is TRBD2 (5 bases). V lost 0 bases, J lost 7 bases, and 12 bases lay in between. The CDR3 spans 15 residues. Germline CDR1 and CDR2: KGHDR and SFDVKD. CDR3 in amino acids: CATSDLNGITNEQFF. CDR3 nucleotides: TGTGCCACCAGTGATTTGAACGGGATAACAAATGAGCAGTTCTTC.

This chain connects TRBV7-2 to TRBJ2-5; D may correspond to TRBD1 or TRBD2 (5 bases each). The germline V and J ends were trimmed by 1 base and 4 bases, with 16 bases remaining between them. The CDR3 length is 16 residues. Germline CDR1 is SGHTA and CDR2 is FQGNSA. CDR3 protein: CASSLGSGARGETQYF. The CDR3 bases are TGTGCCAGCAGCTTAGGTTCCGGGGCAAGGGGAGAGACCCAGTACTTC. The full variable domain, its missing parts supplied by reference TRBV7-2 and TRBJ2-5, is GAGVSQSPSNKVTEKGKDVELRCDPISGHTALYWYRQSLGQGLEFLIYFQGNSAPDKSGLPSDRFSAERTGGSVSTLTIQRTQQEDSAVYLCASSLGSGARGETQYFGPGTRLLVL.

This chain joins TRBV7-6 and TRBJ1-5; TRBD1 might be the D (5 bases). V was clipped by 3 bases and J by 2 bases, with 11 bases between them. CDR1 is SGHVS and CDR2 is FNYEAQ in the germline V gene. CDR3 length: 15 amino acids. DNA for the CDR3: TGTGCCAGCAGCTTGGATGGGGACGGCAATCAGCCCCAGCATTTT. Protein sequence: CASSLDGDGNQPQHF.

Many counts were recorded for this clonotype. This chain connects TRBV4-3 to TRBJ2-3, with D maybe TRBD2 (5 bases). The V end was cut by 0 bases, the J end by 6 bases, with 22 bases between. Germline-derived CDR1 and CDR2 are LGHNA and YSLEER. This CDR3 comprises 18 residues. The CDR3 region has the DNA TGCGCCAGCAGCCAAGAGTGGACTCCCGAGGTGCACATCGATACGCAGTATTTT. It codes for CASSQEWTPEVHIDTQYF.

This clonotype was counted between two and nine times. The J gene is TRBJ1-2, the V gene TRBV7-2, with 7 positions matching TRBD1. J lost 4 bases, V lost 5 bases, and 4 bases had no gene match. Germline CDR1 is SGHTA and CDR2 is FQGNSA. The CDR3 is 13 residues long. Here the CDR3 DNA reads TGTGCCAGCAGCACGGACAGGTTCTATGGCTACACCTTC. This codes for CASSTDRFYGYTF.

The chain employs TRBV19 and TRBJ2-7; D uncertain. This CDR3 comprises 12 residues. V was cut by 6 bases and J by 2 bases, with 8 bases left in between. Germline assignment: CDR1 LNHDA and CDR2 SQIVND (reference sequence). The DNA of the CDR3 is TGTGCCAGTAGCTGGCCAGCCTACGAGCAGTACTTC. This gives the protein CASSWPAYEQYF.

This clonotype was counted between two and nine times. The J gene is TRBJ1-2, the V gene TRBV29-1, with D perhaps matching TRBD1 (5 bases). Trimming cost V 3 bases and J 4 bases, with 18 bases left between them. Per the germline V gene, CDR1 is SQVTM and CDR2 is ANQGSEA. The CDR3 loop spans 15 amino acids. DNA for the CDR3: TGCAGCGTTGAGTGGGCAGGGCTTTTAGGCTATGGCTACACCTTC. Translation gives CSVEWAGLLGYGYTF.

The rearrangement uses TRBV5-1 and TRBJ2-2; D gene unclear. V lost 4 bases and J lost 5, with 9 bases in between. Germline V gene data show CDR1 as SGHRS and CDR2 as YFSETQ. CDR3 length: 13 amino acids. CDR3 residues: CASSPQSTGELFF. DNA for the CDR3: TGCGCCAGCAGCCCTCAGTCGACCGGGGAGCTGTTTTTT.

The CDR3 is CASSLSRSLAGVHETQYF. CDR3 nucleotides: TGTGCCAGCAGCTTATCGCGTTCTTTGGCGGGAGTTCATGAGACCCAGTACTTC. The rearrangement uses TRBV7-8 and TRBJ2-7, with 7 bases identical to TRBD2. The J call may be wrong; the DNA end is better matched by TRBJ2-5. CDR3 length: 18 amino acids. Germline V gene sequence: CDR1 SGHVS, CDR2 FQNEAQ.

The chain has TRBV18 and TRBJ2-7, with no clear D. The V gene's germline CDR1 is KGHSH and CDR2 LQKENI. Trimming took 6 bases from V and 0 from J, leaving 15 bases between them. The CDR3 contains 15 residues. This CDR3 is CASSPALSSSYEQYF. CDR3 sequence (DNA): TGTGCCAGCTCCCCGGCTTTGTCGAGCTCCTACGAGCAGTACTTC. Drawing the rest from reference TRBV18 and TRBJ2-7, the complete variable domain is NAGVMQNPRHLVRRRGQEARLRCSPMKGHSHVYWYRQLPEEGLKFMVYLQKENIIDESGMPKERFSAEFPKEGPSILRIQQVVRGDSAAYFCASSPALSSSYEQYFGPGTRLTVT.

The J gene is TRBJ2-3, the V gene TRBV4-1, with D hard to call. The germline V gene has CDR1 MGHRA and CDR2 YSYEKL. V shed 2 bases and J shed 0 bases, with 21 bases lying between them. The CDR3 spans 19 residues. The CDR3 loop is CASSQPLPPLTDSTDTQYF. CDR3 coding DNA: TGCGCCAGCAGCCAACCATTGCCCCCTCTGACGGATAGCACAGATACGCAGTATTTT.

The V gene is TRBV20-1, the J gene TRBJ2-1, with 10 bases fitting TRBD2. This CDR3 has 15 residues. V trimming: 6 bases; J trimming: 8 bases; junction bases outside the gene matches: 13. Germline V lookup: CDR1 DFQATT, CDR2 SNEGSKA (reference sequence). Here the CDR3 reads CSARRGSGGGDEQFF. Here the CDR3 DNA reads TGCAGTGCCCGAAGGGGCAGCGGGGGGGGCGATGAGCAGTTCTTC.

This clonotype appeared many times. The chain couples TRBV29-1 to TRBJ2-7, with 10 bases matching TRBD2. This CDR3 is built from 14 residues. Germline loops: CDR1 SQVTM, CDR2 ANQGSEA. V trimming: 4 bases; J trimming: 2 bases; junction bases outside the gene matches: 5. The CDR3: CSVAEAGGPYEQYF. CDR3 coding DNA: TGCAGCGTTGCCGAAGCGGGAGGGCCCTACGAGCAGTACTTC.